Below, 4 T cell receptor beta chains from the same sample are listed, as sequenced in a study of blood T cell repertoires in COVID-19. Assay used: immunoSEQ multiplex PCR; TCRdb lists only in-frame clones, some missing. Of some 48,000 clones listed, 80% to 90% are singletons. Sample: peripheral blood. The receptors originated from a woman of 80 years or more with acute or convalescent COVID-19.

This clone has just a few counts. The chain links TRBV19 to TRBJ1-1, with D possibly TRBD1 on 5 matching bases. Germline CDR1 is LNHDA and CDR2 is SQIVND (reference sequence). There are 16 residues in the CDR3. V was cut by 4 bases and J by 6 bases, with 21 bases left in between. CDR3 loop: CASSTLREGKSAEAFF. Here the CDR3 DNA reads TGTGCCAGTAGTACCTTGAGGGAGGGGAAGAGCGCTGAAGCTTTCTTT.

The chain employs TRBV6-5 and TRBJ1-4, with a tentative D call TRBD1 (6 bases). Trimming removed 5 bases at V and 10 bases at J, with 17 bases between. The CDR3 totals 14 residues. Germline loops: CDR1 MNHEY, CDR2 SVGAGI. Here the CDR3 DNA reads TGTGCCAGCAGTCCGGGGGGCCGGATGGGAAAACTGTTTTTT. Amino acid sequence: CASSPGGRMGKLFF.

This chain uses TRBV19 with TRBJ1-5, with a tentative D call TRBD1 (6 bases). Germline V gene lookup returns CDR1 LNHDA and CDR2 SQIVND (reference sequence). The germline V and J ends were trimmed by 6 bases and 0 bases, with 9 bases remaining between them. The CDR3 runs to 14 residues. Here the CDR3 reads CASSETGSNQPQHF. For the CDR3, the DNA is TGTGCCAGTAGCGAGACAGGTAGCAATCAGCCCCAGCATTTT.

The rearrangement links TRBV11-1 to TRBJ2-3, with D possibly TRBD1 on 6 matching bases. The CDR3 length is 14 residues. V was clipped by 5 bases and J by 6 bases, with 15 bases between them. The germline V gene encodes CDR1 SGHAT and CDR2 FQDESV (reference sequence). The CDR3 DNA is TGTGCCAGCAGCCGGGACACCCGGGCGGATACGCAGTATTTT. Protein product: CASSRDTRADTQYF.